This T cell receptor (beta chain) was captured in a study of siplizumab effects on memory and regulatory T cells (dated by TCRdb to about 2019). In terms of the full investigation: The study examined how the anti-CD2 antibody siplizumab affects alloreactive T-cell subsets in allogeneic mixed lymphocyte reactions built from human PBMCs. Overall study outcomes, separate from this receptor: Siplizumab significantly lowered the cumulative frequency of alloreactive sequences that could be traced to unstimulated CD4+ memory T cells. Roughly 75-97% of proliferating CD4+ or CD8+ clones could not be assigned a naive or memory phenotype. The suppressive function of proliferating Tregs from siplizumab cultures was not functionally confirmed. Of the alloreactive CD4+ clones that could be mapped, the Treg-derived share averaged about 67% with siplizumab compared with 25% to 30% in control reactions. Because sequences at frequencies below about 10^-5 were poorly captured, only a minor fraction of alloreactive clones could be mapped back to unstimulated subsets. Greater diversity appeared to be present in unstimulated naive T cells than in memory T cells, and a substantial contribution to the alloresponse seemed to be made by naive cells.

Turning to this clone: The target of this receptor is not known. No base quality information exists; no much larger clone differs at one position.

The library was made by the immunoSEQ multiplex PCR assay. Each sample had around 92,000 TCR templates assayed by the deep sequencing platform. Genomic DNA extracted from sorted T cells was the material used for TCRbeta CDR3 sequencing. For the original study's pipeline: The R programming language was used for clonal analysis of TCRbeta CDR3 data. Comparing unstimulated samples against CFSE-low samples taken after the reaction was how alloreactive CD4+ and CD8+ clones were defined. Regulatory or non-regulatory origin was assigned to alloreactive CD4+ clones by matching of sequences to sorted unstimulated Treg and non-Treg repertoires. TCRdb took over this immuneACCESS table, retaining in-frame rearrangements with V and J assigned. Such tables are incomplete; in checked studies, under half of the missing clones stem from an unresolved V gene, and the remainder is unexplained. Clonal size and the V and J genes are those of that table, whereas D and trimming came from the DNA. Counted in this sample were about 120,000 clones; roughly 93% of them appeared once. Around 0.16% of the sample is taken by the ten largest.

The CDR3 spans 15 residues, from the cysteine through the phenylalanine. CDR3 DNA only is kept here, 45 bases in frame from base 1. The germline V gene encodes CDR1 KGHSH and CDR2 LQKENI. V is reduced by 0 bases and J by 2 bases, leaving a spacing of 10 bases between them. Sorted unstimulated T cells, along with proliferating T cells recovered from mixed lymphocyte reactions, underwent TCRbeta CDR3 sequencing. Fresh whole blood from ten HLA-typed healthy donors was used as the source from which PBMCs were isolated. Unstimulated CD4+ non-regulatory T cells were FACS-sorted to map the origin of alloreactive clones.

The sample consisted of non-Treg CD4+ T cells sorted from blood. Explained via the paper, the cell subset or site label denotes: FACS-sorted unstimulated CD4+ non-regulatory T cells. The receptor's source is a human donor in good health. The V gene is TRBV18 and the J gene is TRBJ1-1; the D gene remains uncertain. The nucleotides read TGTGCCAGCTCACCACCCTCGGGCCCCAACACTGAAGCTTTCTTT. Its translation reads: CASSPPSGPNTEAFF.